One sample yielded the 19 T cell receptor beta chains listed below, sequenced in a study of T-cell memory formation after mild COVID-19 (TCRdb year 2021). Library preparation employed 5' RACE. The run used an Illumina NovaSeq 6000. TCRdb reran the public reads through fastp at Q25 and MiXCR, keeping productive beta chains. Rows with one shared CDR3 protein collapse into an entry with the most common genes and DNA. Recorded for this sample are about 180,000 distinct CDR3 sequences; roughly 18% of them occurred a single time. Around 3.9% of the sample is in the top ten clones. Sequences were obtained from PBMCs or a T cell subset sorted from them (not recorded which). The receptors shown here come from a man aged 18-30 years who had mild COVID-19 (a few samples of this study predate the infection). The sample titles of this study are shuffled in the database, so cell type and time point are left out; the donor was told from shared clones.

The chain recombines TRBV9 with TRBJ1-5; no clear D. Germline V gene sequence: CDR1 SGDLS, CDR2 YYNGEE. Trimming took 4 bases from V and 3 from J, leaving 8 bases between them. The length of the CDR3 is 13 residues. In DNA form, the CDR3 reads TGTGCCAGCAGCAAACGGCTCAATCAGCCCCAGCATTTT. Translating it yields CASSKRLNQPQHF. Based on the CDR3 plus reference TRBV9 and TRBJ1-5, the full variable domain is DSGVTQTPKHLITATGQRVTLRCSPRSGDLSVYWYQQSLDQGLQFLIQYYNGEERAKGNILERFSAQQFPDLHSELNLSSLELGDSALYFCASSKRLNQPQHFGDGTRLSIL.

This clonotype was counted a few times. The V and J genes are TRBV20-1 and TRBJ1-2, with D tentatively TRBD1 (6 bases). In germline, CDR1 is DFQATT, CDR2 SNEGSKA (reference sequence). Trimming removed 4 bases from V and 2 bases from J, with 11 bases in between. The CDR3 consists of 13 residues. The CDR3 region is CSANLGQNYGYTF. The DNA of the CDR3 is TGCAGTGCTAATTTAGGACAGAACTATGGCTACACCTTC.

This clonotype was counted between two and nine times. The V and J genes are TRBV5-1 and TRBJ2-5; 7 bases map to TRBD2. Germline lookup yields CDR1 SGHRS and CDR2 YFSETQ. The CDR3 totals 14 residues. V lost 5 bases, J lost 5 bases, and 9 bases stayed unmatched. CDR3 DNA sequence: TGCGCCAGCAGTGACGGGGGGAGCTTGGAGACCCAGTACTTC. Translation: CASSDGGSLETQYF.

The rearrangement uses TRBV5-1 and TRBJ2-1; 10 positions match TRBD1. J lost 12 bases, V lost 0 bases, and 9 bases had no gene match. This CDR3 region has 15 residues. The germline CDR1 and CDR2 sequences are SGHRS and YFSETQ. Written as DNA, the CDR3 is TGCGCCAGCAGCTTGGAGGGACAGGGGTTCAGCGGGCAGTTCTTC. Translating it yields CASSLEGQGFSGQFF.

The chain couples TRBV6-5 to TRBJ1-5; no clear D gene. Germline loops: CDR1 MNHEY, CDR2 SVGAGI. V lost 4 bases and J lost 5, with 9 bases in between. This CDR3 is built from 13 residues. The CDR3 region has the DNA TGTGCCAGCAGTTCTAATGGATATCAGCCCCAGCATTTT. Encoded protein: CASSSNGYQPQHF.

CDR3 region: CSANEGLVATDTQYF. The CDR3 DNA follows: TGCAGTGCTAATGAAGGTCTCGTAGCTACAGATACGCAGTATTTT. The chain links TRBV20-1 to TRBJ2-3; no reliable D call. Germline CDR1 reads DFQATT; CDR2 reads SNEGSKA (reference sequence). Trimming cost V 4 bases and J 3 bases, with 17 bases left between them. There are 15 residues in the CDR3.

This chain joins TRBV7-3 and TRBJ2-2; 10 bases line up with TRBD2. Per the germline V gene, CDR1 is SGHTA and CDR2 is FQGTGA. V lost 3 bases to trimming and J lost 5 bases; unmatched junction nucleotides: 6. The CDR3 extends over 16 amino acids. The CDR3 coding sequence is TGTGCCAGCAGCTTTTTAGCGGGGGGCTGGACCGGGGAGCTGTTTTTT. Its translation: CASSFLAGGWTGELFF.

V is TRBV7-2 and J is TRBJ2-7, with 9 nucleotides matching TRBD2. The germline gives CDR1 SGHTA, CDR2 FQGNSA. The CDR3 has 16 residues. V lost 0 bases and J lost 4; bases outside the gene matches: 7. CDR3 amino acids: CASSLAGASGVYEQYF. The CDR3 DNA reads TGTGCCAGCAGCTTAGCGGGGGCTAGCGGGGTTTACGAGCAGTACTTC.

The chain links TRBV7-2 to TRBJ2-1; 7 bases align to TRBD2. Germline V lookup: CDR1 SGHTA, CDR2 FQGNSA. Losses at the gene ends were 5 bases for V and 9 bases for J; bases not matched to a gene: 4. The CDR3 runs 12 residues. The CDR3 region has the DNA TGTGCCAGCAGCCCATGGGGGGGTGAGCAGTTCTTC. It yields the protein CASSPWGGEQFF.

In this sample, this clonotype turned up a few times. This chain uses TRBV5-1 with TRBJ2-1; 9 positions agree with TRBD2. Looked up from germline, CDR1 is SGHRS and CDR2 is YFSETQ. This CDR3 contains 15 residues. V lost 4 bases and J lost 0; bases outside the gene matches: 2. CDR3 sequence reads: CASSPGLASYNEQFF. In DNA, the CDR3 is TGCGCCAGCAGCCCGGGACTAGCCTCCTACAATGAGCAGTTCTTC.

The genes are TRBV5-6 and TRBJ2-5; D gene ambiguous. The CDR3 is 16 amino acids. Per germline, CDR1 SGHDT and CDR2 YYEEEE. Trimming shortened V by 2 bases and J by 2 bases, and 16 bases separated the two germline ends. The chain's CDR3 is CASSFGSKDGQETQYF. The CDR3 nucleotides are TGTGCCAGCAGCTTCGGTTCCAAGGACGGGCAAGAGACCCAGTACTTC.

This clonotype was counted a few times. V gene TRBV6-5 combines with J gene TRBJ2-1; D call uncertain. With 6 bases removed from V and 0 bases from J, the gap between germline ends came to 3 bases. Germline V lookup: CDR1 MNHEY, CDR2 SVGAGI. This CDR3 has 12 amino acids. The DNA for the CDR3 is TGTGCCAGCAGAAGCTCCTACAATGAGCAGTTCTTC. Protein sequence: CASRSSYNEQFF.

Comments on this clonotype: Possible read error: a much larger clone is one base away. The V and J genes are TRBV5-5 and TRBJ1-1, with 8 bases fitting TRBD1. V shed 4 bases, J shed 0 bases, and the junction held 11 bases outside the gene matches. CDR1 and CDR2 (germline): SGHKS, YYEKEE (reference sequence). The CDR3 covers 17 residues. CDR3 DNA sequence: TGTGCCAGCAGCCACGATGGACAGGGAAGCATGAACACTGAAGCTTTCTTT. Protein: CASSHDGQGSMNTEAFF.

V usage is TRBV7-2 and J usage is TRBJ1-5; D remains unclear. This CDR3 comprises 14 residues. The germline V gene has CDR1 SGHTA and CDR2 FQGNSA. The ends were cut back, 3 bases at V and 0 bases at J, with 6 bases in the middle. CDR3 coding DNA: TGTGCCAGCAGCTTGCCCCATAGCAATCAGCCCCAGCATTTT. Its translation is CASSLPHSNQPQHF.

The CDR3 protein is CASSQRGFETQYF. The CDR3 DNA reads TGTGCCAGCAGCCAACGGGGATTCGAGACCCAGTACTTC. The V gene is TRBV3-1, the J gene TRBJ2-5, with D possibly being TRBD2 (5 bases). Trimming shortened V by 2 bases and J by 5 bases, and 9 bases separated the two germline ends. CDR1 is LGHDT, CDR2 YNNKEL, per germline (reference sequence). This CDR3 has 13 residues.

This clonotype was observed a handful of times. The chain uses TRBV29-1 and TRBJ2-3; 7 bases align to TRBD2. Germline V gives CDR1 SQVTM, CDR2 ANQGSEA. The CDR3 covers 14 residues. V was pared by 4 bases and J by 6 bases, with 10 bases of the junction left unmatched. CDR3 nucleotide sequence: TGCAGCGTTGGAATCGGGACTAAAAGGGATACGCAGTATTTT. Protein: CSVGIGTKRDTQYF.

The chain joins TRBV6-2 or TRBV6-3 to TRBJ1-6, with 7 bases lining up with TRBD1. Germline loops: CDR1 MNHEY, CDR2 SVGEGT. The V and J ends lost 5 bases and 7 bases, in that order; junction bases with no gene match: 5. CDR3 length equals 14 residues. CDR3 coding DNA: TGTGCCAGCAGTCGTCCGGGACAGAATTCACCCCTCCACTTT. Its protein is CASSRPGQNSPLHF.

The rearrangement uses TRBV11-2 and TRBJ1-4; 7 positions match TRBD1. V gave up 5 bases and J gave up 4 bases; unmatched junction bases: 4. Germline V gives CDR1 SGHAT, CDR2 FQNNGV. The CDR3 covers 14 residues. The DNA for the CDR3 is TGTGCCAGCAGCAGGGGGCAGGGTAATGAAAAACTGTTTTTT. Translation: CASSRGQGNEKLFF.

V gene TRBV5-5 combines with J gene TRBJ1-5; a weak D match, TRBD1 (6 bases). Trimming shortened V by 0 bases and J by 6 bases, and 13 bases separated the two germline ends. The V gene's germline CDR1 is SGHKS and CDR2 YYEKEE (reference sequence). The CDR3 covers 15 residues. In DNA form, the CDR3 reads TGTGCCAGCAGCTTGGCAGGGGATATTGGTCAGCCCCAGCATTTT. Translating gives CASSLAGDIGQPQHF.